This TCR beta chain was retrieved from a study of T cells expressing NK-cell markers (dated by TCRdb to 2020 to 2021). Regarding the study in general: In sorted CD3+CD56+NKG2C+, CD3+CD56+NKG2C- and CD3+CD56-NKG2C+ T-cell subsets from 7 to 9 donors, TCR beta-chain repertoires were profiled. Seven of the eight sequenced donors were HCMV-seropositive and one was HCMV-seronegative. The study sequenced eight donors, all healthy volunteers chosen at random: three men and five women. Libraries were sequenced as 2 x 150 bp reads on Illumina HiSeq 2000/2500, MiSeq or NextSeq.

CDR1 and CDR2 are drawn from the germline V gene: MNHEY, SVGAGI. From its cysteine to its phenylalanine, the CDR3 spans 17 amino acids. DNA is not on record. A commercial ELISA kit detecting HCMV-specific IgG in serum was used to determine HCMV serostatus. Ficoll density gradient centrifugation was used to isolate peripheral blood mononuclear cells from blood. Points the paper makes about the study in general: In 5 to 7 donors, the dominant CD3+CD56+NKG2C+ clonotypes ranked among the top 10 CD8+ clonotypes, making up about 1.0-7.5% of CD8+ T cells. It remained unclear whether the expanded NKG2C-expressing T cell clones were specific for HCMV antigens. Those dominant clonotypes were again the most abundant among CD3+CD56-NKG2C+ cells in several donors, at roughly 25-60.1%.

In regard to this clonotype: Its antigen remains unidentified.

For sequencing, an Illumina HiSeq 2000 was employed. TCR beta cDNA libraries were prepared using 5'RACE template switching, which introduced a universal primer site and unique molecular identifiers. cDNA synthesis was primed from the TCR beta constant segment, followed by two successive PCR amplification steps. Turning to the authors' computational methods: MIGEC was used to demultiplex reads and group reads by UMI, and MiTCR was used to assemble and quantify clonotypes. To exclude erroneous sequences, any TCR cDNA sequence not supported by at least two reads was discarded. Downstream repertoire analysis used the tcR package, and clonotypes were matched across fractions by CDR3 nucleotide sequence plus V segment. Antigen specificity was annotated against VDJdb with VDJmatch, allowing one amino acid substitution in CDR3. Each entry corresponds to one CDR3 protein sequence from reads that TCRdb reprocessed, and DNA is not given. TCRdb's processing, not the authors' own work, is the source of the V and J calls. The table kept for this sample lists about 550,000 distinct CDR3 sequences. 3% to 4.5% of the sample is held by the ten biggest clonotypes.

The sequencing sample was made of blood T cells: a sorted CD56 or NKG2C T cell subset, CD4+ or CD8+ T cells, or bulk PBMC T cells (not recorded which). Recombination linked TRBV6-5 to TRBJ1-1; with no DNA, the TCRdb D assignment of TRBD1 cannot be verified. The TCR sequence derives from a man between 18 and 29 years old in good health. Donor details come from another sample of the same person, matched by shared clones. The CDR3 reads CASSPRGAQTLNTEAFF.